The 23 T cell receptor beta chains below all came from one sample that was sequenced in a study of T cell responses to AZD1222 COVID-19 vaccine. The table came from immunoSEQ multiplex PCR; TCRdb's copy has only in-frame clones and leaves some out. The repertoire includes some 130,000 clones, about nine tenths of them detected once, and around 19% sits in the top ten. Specimen: peripheral blood, collected on day 0 of MenACWY control vaccination. These receptor sequences come from an adult in good health.

The DNA for the CDR3 is TGTGCCAGCATCAAGACTAGACGCACAGATACGCAGTATTTT. Amino acids: CASIKTRRTDTQYF. The genes are TRBV7-8 and TRBJ2-3; D may be TRBD2 (6 bases). CDR1 and CDR2 (germline): SGHVS, FQNEAQ. Trimming left V 7 bases short and J 1 base short, with 12 bases between. CDR3 length: 14 residues.

Regarding this clone: The same CDR3 also results from other DNA sequences found in this sample. V and J are TRBV3-1 (or the pseudogene TRBV3-2) and TRBJ1-3; perhaps TRBD1 as D (6 bases). The CDR3 has 14 residues. Trimming shortened V by 4 bases and J by 1 base, and 8 bases separated the two germline ends. Germline V lookup: CDR1 LGHDT, CDR2 YNNKEL (reference sequence). The CDR3 sequence is CASSPRGSGNTIYF. The CDR3 nucleotides are TGTGCCAGCAGCCCCAGGGGATCTGGAAACACCATATATTTT.

The rearrangement links TRBV6-5 to TRBJ2-1, with 10 bases that match TRBD1. V lost 5 bases, J lost 9 bases, and 1 base stayed unmatched. The CDR3 totals 12 residues. Germline lookup yields CDR1 MNHEY and CDR2 SVGAGI. DNA for the CDR3: TGTGCCAGCAGTAGGACAGGGGGTGAGCAGTTCTTC. This gives the protein CASSRTGGEQFF.

The chain employs TRBV28 and TRBJ1-2; D is undetermined. CDR1 and CDR2 from the germline V gene are MDHEN and SYDVKM. CDR3 size: 11 residues. V was cut by 8 bases and J by 4 bases, with 8 bases left in between. CDR3 in amino acids: CASQAAYGYTF. The CDR3 bases are TGTGCCAGCCAGGCCGCCTATGGCTACACCTTC.

This chain connects TRBV5-1 to TRBJ1-2; 7 bases fit TRBD1. The CDR3 runs to 15 residues. Germline-derived CDR1 and CDR2 are SGHRS and YFSETQ. J gave up 7 bases and V 4 bases, and 13 bases lay outside the gene matches. The CDR3 spells CASSPLTTTGFGYTF. DNA of the CDR3: TGCGCCAGCAGCCCGCTCACGACGACAGGGTTTGGCTACACCTTC.

This clone has just a few counts. The CDR3 DNA sequence: TGTGCCAGCTCACCTCAGGGGAAGGGAAACACCATATATTTT. Protein product: CASSPQGKGNTIYF. The genes are TRBV18 and TRBJ1-3, with a possible D match to TRBD1 (6 bases). The germline CDR1 and CDR2 sequences are KGHSH and LQKENI. The germline V and J ends were trimmed by 3 bases and 4 bases, with 10 bases remaining between them. The length of the CDR3 is 14 residues. Combining the CDR3 with reference TRBV18 and TRBJ1-3 gives the whole variable domain NAGVMQNPRHLVRRRGQEARLRCSPMKGHSHVYWYRQLPEEGLKFMVYLQKENIIDESGMPKERFSAEFPKEGPSILRIQQVVRGDSAAYFCASSPQGKGNTIYFGEGSWLTVV.

The chain combines TRBV6-5 with TRBJ1-5, with a tentative D call TRBD1 (6 bases). Looked up from germline, CDR1 is MNHEY and CDR2 is SVGAGI. CDR3 length equals 15 residues. Trimming left V 7 bases short and J 3 bases short, with 16 bases between. This CDR3 reads CASNPAGAFNQPQHF. Written as DNA, the CDR3 is TGTGCCAGCAACCCCGCGGGGGCGTTCAATCAGCCCCAGCATTTT.

The V and J genes are TRBV28 and TRBJ2-3; perhaps TRBD1 as D (6 bases). The V gene lost 7 bases and the J gene lost 0 bases, with 14 bases spanning the gap. The germline CDR1 and CDR2 sequences are MDHEN and SYDVKM. This CDR3 has 15 amino acids. The CDR3 DNA reads TGTGCCAGCACCTCCTACAGGGAAAGCACAGATACGCAGTATTTT. It is translated as CASTSYRESTDTQYF.

This chain joins TRBV2 and TRBJ2-1, with TRBD2 matching over 8 bases. This CDR3 is 14 amino acids long. J lost 10 bases, V lost 10 bases, and 15 bases had no gene match. Germline V gene data show CDR1 as SNHLY and CDR2 as FYNNEI. CDR3 protein: CATSRTSSRGEQFF. The CDR3 DNA sequence: TGTGCCACCTCTAGGACTAGCTCGAGAGGCGAGCAGTTCTTC.

The CDR3 region has the DNA TGTGCCAGCAGTGTGACACCGAACACTGAAGCTTTCTTT. Amino acid sequence: CASSVTPNTEAFF. This rearrangement joins TRBV2 to TRBJ1-1; D call uncertain. V dropped 4 bases and J dropped 1 base, with 7 bases sitting between them. Germline CDR1 and CDR2: SNHLY and FYNNEI. This CDR3 has 13 residues.

V is TRBV19 and J is TRBJ1-5, with no clear D. Trimming took off 0 bases at V and 4 bases at J, with 10 bases between the two ends. This CDR3 region has 15 residues. Germline V gives CDR1 LNHDA, CDR2 SQIVND (reference sequence). CDR3 nucleotides: TGTGCCAGTAGTATAGATCACGGTCCTAATCAGCCCCAGCATTTT. Translated, it gives CASSIDHGPNQPQHF.

V usage is TRBV19 and J usage is TRBJ1-3, with TRBD1 as a possible D gene (5 bases). Per the germline V gene, CDR1 is LNHDA and CDR2 is SQIVND (reference sequence). CDR3 length: 15 residues. V was clipped by 3 bases and J by 0 bases, with 9 bases between them. The CDR3 protein is CASSISRGSGNTIYF. As DNA, the CDR3 is TGTGCCAGTAGTATTTCGAGGGGCTCTGGAAACACCATATATTTT.

Comment on this clone: Mismatch with germline at one junction end may stem from a read error. The chain links TRBV24-1 to TRBJ2-5, with 8 bases lining up with TRBD1. There are 15 residues in the CDR3. Germline CDR1 reads KGHDR; CDR2 reads SFDVKD. The CDR3, as DNA: TGTACCACCAGTGAGGGTGGGACAGGCAGGGAGACCCAGTACTTC. Translation gives CTTSEGGTGRETQYF.

This rearrangement joins TRBV27 to TRBJ2-6; D gene ambiguous. Germline V gene data show CDR1 as MNHEY and CDR2 as SMNVEV (reference sequence). Trimming removed 11 bases at V and 4 bases at J, with 9 bases between. The CDR3 extends over 12 amino acids. CDR3 in DNA: TGTGCCGCCAGTTCCGGGGCCAACGTCCTGACTTTC. Its protein is CAASSGANVLTF.

The V call is TRBV20-1, the J call TRBJ1-2, with D unresolved. The CDR3 length is 10 residues. The germline CDR1 and CDR2 sequences are DFQATT and SNEGSKA (reference sequence). Trimming took off 0 bases at V and 8 bases at J, with 4 bases between the two ends. CDR3 residues: CSAREGGYTF. In nucleotides, the CDR3 is TGCAGTGCTAGAGAAGGGGGCTACACCTTC.

The rearrangement links TRBV28 to TRBJ2-1; 9 nucleotides agree with TRBD2. This CDR3 has 14 residues. CDR1 is MDHEN and CDR2 is SYDVKM in the germline V gene. Trimming at V came to 8 bases and at J to 7 bases, leaving 9 bases not matched to a gene. CDR3 nucleotide sequence: TGTGCCAGCCGGACTTTGGCGGGAGGGAATGAGCAGTTCTTC. It encodes CASRTLAGGNEQFF.

This clone occurred a few times. This chain's CDR3 is CASSIDRNEQYF. The CDR3 DNA sequence: TGTGCCAGCTCAATCGACAGGAACGAGCAGTACTTC. The genes are TRBV18 and TRBJ2-7; TRBD1 is a possible D gene (6 bases). CDR3 length equals 12 residues. CDR1 is KGHSH and CDR2 is LQKENI in the germline V gene. V was cut by 5 bases and J by 5 bases, with 10 bases left in between.

This chain uses TRBV30 with TRBJ2-7; TRBD1 matches at 7 bases. This CDR3 is built from 13 residues. J lost 2 bases, V lost 2 bases, and 3 bases had no gene match. CDR1 is GTSNPN, CDR2 SVGIG, per germline (reference sequence). CDR3 nucleotide sequence: TGTGCCTGGAGTACAGGGGCCACCTACGAGCAGTACTTC. Its protein is CAWSTGATYEQYF.

This chain uses TRBV6-5 with TRBJ1-4, with D perhaps matching TRBD1 (5 bases). Per germline, CDR1 MNHEY and CDR2 SVGAGI. The length of the CDR3 is 15 residues. V lost 6 bases and J 5 bases, leaving 16 bases between the germline ends. The CDR3 sequence is CASSRGRGLNEKLFF. In DNA form, the CDR3 reads TGTGCCAGCAGCCGAGGACGGGGCCTAAATGAAAAACTGTTTTTT.

The genes are TRBV2 and TRBJ2-4; maybe TRBD2 (6 bases). Germline assignment: CDR1 SNHLY and CDR2 FYNNEI. The CDR3 is 14 amino acids. The ends were cut back, 4 bases at V and 5 bases at J, with 12 bases in the middle. This CDR3 is CASSVLREENIQYF. CDR3 sequence (DNA): TGTGCCAGCAGTGTGCTCAGGGAGGAAAACATTCAGTACTTC.

The chain employs TRBV5-1 and TRBJ2-7, with 12 bases lining up with TRBD2. The germline gives CDR1 SGHRS, CDR2 YFSETQ. The CDR3 sequence is 19 residues long. J gave up 5 bases and V 4 bases, and 19 bases lay outside the gene matches. The CDR3: CASSAFLGTSGPTGNEQYF. The CDR3 DNA reads as TGCGCCAGCAGCGCATTCCTCGGGACTAGCGGGCCCACGGGAAACGAGCAGTACTTC.

This rearrangement joins TRBV14 to TRBJ1-1, with unresolved D. The length of the CDR3 is 12 residues. Trimming stripped 2 bases from V and 11 bases from J, with 12 bases between. Germline V gene data show CDR1 as SGHDN and CDR2 as FVKESK. CDR3 sequence reads: CASSQNRGSAFF. The CDR3 bases are TGTGCCAGCAGCCAAAACCGTGGAAGTGCTTTCTTT. Complete variable domain (other parts from reference TRBV14 and TRBJ1-1): EAGVTQFPSHSVIEKGQTVTLRCDPISGHDNLYWYRRVMGKEIKFLLHFVKESKQDESGMPNNRFLAERTGGTYSTLKVQPAELEDSGVYFCASSQNRGSAFFGQGTRLTVV.

This clone was detected once. V and J are TRBV2 and TRBJ2-7; D may be TRBD1 (6 bases). Germline CDR1 is SNHLY and CDR2 is FYNNEI. Trimming cost V 7 bases and J 6 bases, with 13 bases left between them. CDR3 length: 12 amino acids. CDR3 in amino acids: CASKFTGSEQYF. The CDR3 DNA reads as TGTGCCAGCAAGTTTACAGGGAGCGAGCAGTACTTC.